This T cell receptor beta chain was captured by sequencing in a study of identical twins. Findings of the study overall: These conclusions were based on statistical analysis (cross-sectional, not following the same donors). Beta clonotypes that were abundant in cord blood contained fewer insertions, a pattern absent from memory repertoires.

This clonotype was counted between two and nine times. Its specificity is unknown. From germline, CDR1 is LNHNV and CDR2 YYDKDF (reference sequence). This CDR3 region has 14 residues. With 5 bases removed from V and 7 bases from J, the gap between germline ends came to 12 bases. TCRdb called the 5' RACE reads again in MiXCR, with one record for every CDR3 protein. The repertoire holds 500,000 to 700,000 distinct CDR3 sequences, around 7.4% seen once, with 1.6% in the top ten. This sample also belongs to another study, concerning yellow fever vaccine responses in identical twins. As that study records: Twin vaccine T cell responses reportedly seemed partly convergent, partly personalized.

V and J are TRBV15 and TRBJ2-6; D may be TRBD2 (6 bases). The sequencing input was PBMCs. The receptor's source is a woman younger than 30 in good health. This chain's CDR3 is CATSARGIANVLTF. The CDR3 bases are TGTGCCACCAGCGCCCGGGGGATAGCCAACGTCCTGACTTTC.